This T cell receptor beta chain was observed in a study of graft-versus-host responses after intestinal transplantation. Study information: Multivisceral, liver-intestinal, or isolated intestinal transplants were received by the recipients. Anti-thymocyte globulin induction, then tacrolimus and steroids for around 3 years, went to all recipients. General study points: Recipient marrow harbored GvH clones, some of which surfaced first in ileum or blood. High graft-versus-host to host-versus-graft clonal ratios were found in allografts of patients who had graft-donor T cell macrochimerism.

To note about this clone: What it recognizes is unknown.

TCRdb's copy holds only in-frame clones and misses some; the assay was immunoSEQ multiplex PCR. The repertoire includes around 50,000 clones, around 90% of them detected once, and 1.6% sits in the top ten. Trimming left V 7 bases short and J 8 bases short, with 20 bases between. The CDR3 length is 15 residues. Germline V gene lookup returns CDR1 MNHNS and CDR2 SASEGT. This receptor was obtained from a human patient who received an intestinal transplant, so some T cells may come from the graft donor. This chain connects TRBV6-1 to TRBJ1-4; weak D call: TRBD1 (5 bases). The sequencing here drew on PBMCs, taken 26 days after transplant. The CDR3: CASIGAKTVPEKLFF. CDR3 sequence (DNA): TGTGCCAGCATAGGGGCCAAGACAGTCCCCGAAAAACTGTTTTTT.